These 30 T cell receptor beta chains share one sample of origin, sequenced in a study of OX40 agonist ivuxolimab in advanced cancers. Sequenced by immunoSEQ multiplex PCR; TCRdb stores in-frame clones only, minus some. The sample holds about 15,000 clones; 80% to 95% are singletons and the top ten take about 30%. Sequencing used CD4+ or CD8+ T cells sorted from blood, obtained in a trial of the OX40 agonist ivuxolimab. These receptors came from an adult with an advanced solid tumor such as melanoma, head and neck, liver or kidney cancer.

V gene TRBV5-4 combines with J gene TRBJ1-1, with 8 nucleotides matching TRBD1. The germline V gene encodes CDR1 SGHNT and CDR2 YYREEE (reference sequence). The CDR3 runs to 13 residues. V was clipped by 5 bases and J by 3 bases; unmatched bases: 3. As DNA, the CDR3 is TGTGCCAGCAGATGGGACAGGTACACTGAAGCTTTCTTT. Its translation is CASRWDRYTEAFF.

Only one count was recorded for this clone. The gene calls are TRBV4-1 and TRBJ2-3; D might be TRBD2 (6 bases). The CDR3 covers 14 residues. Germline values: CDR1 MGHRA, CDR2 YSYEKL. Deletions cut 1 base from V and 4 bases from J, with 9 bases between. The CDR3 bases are TGCGCCAGCAGCCAAGGGGGGGTCCCAGATACGCAGTATTTT. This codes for CASSQGGVPDTQYF.

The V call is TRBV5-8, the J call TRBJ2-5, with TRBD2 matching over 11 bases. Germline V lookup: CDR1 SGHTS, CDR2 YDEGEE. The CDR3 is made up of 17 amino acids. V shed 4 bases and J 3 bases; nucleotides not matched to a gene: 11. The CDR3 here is CASSNELAGALEETQYF. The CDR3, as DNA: TGTGCCAGCAGCAACGAACTAGCGGGAGCGCTAGAAGAGACCCAGTACTTC.

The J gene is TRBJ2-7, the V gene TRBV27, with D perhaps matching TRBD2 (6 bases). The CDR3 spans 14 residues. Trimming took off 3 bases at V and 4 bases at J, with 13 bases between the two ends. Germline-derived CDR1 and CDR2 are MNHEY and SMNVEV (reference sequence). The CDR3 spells CASSFRAGRYEQYF. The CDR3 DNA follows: TGTGCCAGCAGTTTCCGTGCCGGGAGATACGAGCAGTACTTC.

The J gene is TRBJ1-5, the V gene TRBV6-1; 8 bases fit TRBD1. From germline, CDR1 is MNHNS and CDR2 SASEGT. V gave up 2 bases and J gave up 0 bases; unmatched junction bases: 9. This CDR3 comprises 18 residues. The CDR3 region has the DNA TGTGCCAGCAGTGAAAAAACCCGGACAGGGTATAGCAATCAGCCCCAGCATTTT. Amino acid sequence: CASSEKTRTGYSNQPQHF.

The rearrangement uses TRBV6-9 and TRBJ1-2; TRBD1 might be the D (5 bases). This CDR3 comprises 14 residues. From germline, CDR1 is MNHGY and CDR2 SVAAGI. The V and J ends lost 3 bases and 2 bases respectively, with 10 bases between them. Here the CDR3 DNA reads TGTGCCAGCAGTTACACGGGACGGAACTATGGCTACACCTTC. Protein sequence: CASSYTGRNYGYTF.

CDR3: CASSLSGRNTDTQYF. In DNA form, the CDR3 reads TGTGCCAGCAGTTTATCCGGACGGAACACAGATACGCAGTATTTT. The chain is built from TRBV27 and TRBJ2-3, with unresolved D. Trimming pared 0 bases from V and 2 bases from J, leaving 9 bases between. Germline-derived CDR1 and CDR2 are MNHEY and SMNVEV (reference sequence). The CDR3 is 15 amino acids.

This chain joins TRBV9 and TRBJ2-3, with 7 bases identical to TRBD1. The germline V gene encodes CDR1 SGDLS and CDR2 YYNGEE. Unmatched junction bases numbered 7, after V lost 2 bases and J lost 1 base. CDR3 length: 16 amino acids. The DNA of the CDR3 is TGTGCCAGCAGCGTCACAGGGGAACCCGGCACAGATACGCAGTATTTT. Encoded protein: CASSVTGEPGTDTQYF. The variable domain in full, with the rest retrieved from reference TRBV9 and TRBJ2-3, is DSGVTQTPKHLITATGQRVTLRCSPRSGDLSVYWYQQSLDQGLQFLIQYYNGEERAKGNILERFSAQQFPDLHSELNLSSLELGDSALYFCASSVTGEPGTDTQYFGPGTRLTVL.

The chain's CDR3 is CASSQVTSGSTYNEQFF. CDR3 bases: TGCGCCAGCAGCCAAGTAACTAGCGGGAGTACCTACAATGAGCAGTTCTTC. The chain joins TRBV4-1 to TRBJ2-1; 11 positions agree with TRBD2. This CDR3 contains 17 residues. Germline values: CDR1 MGHRA, CDR2 YSYEKL. The ends lost 1 base at V and 2 bases at J; junction bases unmatched: 4.

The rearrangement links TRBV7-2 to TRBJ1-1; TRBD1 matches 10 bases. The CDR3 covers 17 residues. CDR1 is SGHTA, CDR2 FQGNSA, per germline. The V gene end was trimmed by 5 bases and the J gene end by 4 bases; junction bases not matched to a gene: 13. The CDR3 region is CASSGLPGWDRGTEAFF. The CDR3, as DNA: TGTGCCAGCAGCGGCTTACCTGGGTGGGACAGGGGCACTGAAGCTTTCTTT.

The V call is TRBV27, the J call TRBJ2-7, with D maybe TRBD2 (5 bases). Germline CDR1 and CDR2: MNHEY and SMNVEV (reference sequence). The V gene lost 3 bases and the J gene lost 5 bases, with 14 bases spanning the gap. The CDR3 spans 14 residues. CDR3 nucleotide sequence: TGTGCCAGCAGTTTGCGAGGGAGTACGAACGAGCAGTACTTC. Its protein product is CASSLRGSTNEQYF.

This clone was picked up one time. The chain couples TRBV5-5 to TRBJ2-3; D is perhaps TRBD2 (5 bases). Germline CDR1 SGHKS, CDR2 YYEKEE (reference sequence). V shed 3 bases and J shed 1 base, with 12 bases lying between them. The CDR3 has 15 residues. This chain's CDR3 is CASSYRGWGTDTQYF. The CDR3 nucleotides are TGTGCCAGCAGCTACCGCGGGTGGGGCACAGATACGCAGTATTTT.

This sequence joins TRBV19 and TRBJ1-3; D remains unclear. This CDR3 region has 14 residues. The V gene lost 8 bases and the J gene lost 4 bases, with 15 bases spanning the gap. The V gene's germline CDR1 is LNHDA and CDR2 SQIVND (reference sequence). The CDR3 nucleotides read TGTGCCAGTGCGACGTGGGGAAGGGGAAACACCATATATTTT. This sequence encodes CASATWGRGNTIYF.

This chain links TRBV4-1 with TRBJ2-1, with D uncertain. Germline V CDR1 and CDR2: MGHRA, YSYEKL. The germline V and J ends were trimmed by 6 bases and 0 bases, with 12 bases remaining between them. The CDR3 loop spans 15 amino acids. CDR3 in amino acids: CASRKSPTSYNEQFF. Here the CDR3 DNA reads TGCGCCAGCAGGAAAAGTCCCACCTCCTACAATGAGCAGTTCTTC.

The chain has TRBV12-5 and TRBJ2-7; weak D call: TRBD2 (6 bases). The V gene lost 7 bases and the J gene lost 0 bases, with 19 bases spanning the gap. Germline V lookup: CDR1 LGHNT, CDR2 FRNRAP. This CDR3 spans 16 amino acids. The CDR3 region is CASDAGGMMNSYEQYF. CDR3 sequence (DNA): TGTGCTAGTGATGCAGGCGGGATGATGAACTCCTACGAGCAGTACTTC.

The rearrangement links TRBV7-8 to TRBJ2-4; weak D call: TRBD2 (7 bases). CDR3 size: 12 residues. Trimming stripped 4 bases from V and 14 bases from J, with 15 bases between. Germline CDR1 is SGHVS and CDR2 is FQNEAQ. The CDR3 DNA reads TGTGCCAGCAGCTCCACGTCGGGGGGCAAGTACTTC. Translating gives CASSSTSGGKYF.

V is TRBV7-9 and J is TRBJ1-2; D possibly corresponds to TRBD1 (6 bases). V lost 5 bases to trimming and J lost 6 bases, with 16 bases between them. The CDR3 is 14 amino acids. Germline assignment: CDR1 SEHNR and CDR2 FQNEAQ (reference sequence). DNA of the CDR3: TGTGCCAGCAGCGGGGGACAACACCGGGATGGCTACACCTTC. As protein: CASSGGQHRDGYTF. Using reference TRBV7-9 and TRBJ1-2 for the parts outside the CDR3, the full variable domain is DTGVSQNPRHKITKRGQNVTFRCDPISEHNRLYWYRQTLGQGPEFLTYFQNEAQLEKSRLLSDRFSAERPKGSFSTLEIQRTEQGDSAMYLCASSGGQHRDGYTFGSGTRLTVV.

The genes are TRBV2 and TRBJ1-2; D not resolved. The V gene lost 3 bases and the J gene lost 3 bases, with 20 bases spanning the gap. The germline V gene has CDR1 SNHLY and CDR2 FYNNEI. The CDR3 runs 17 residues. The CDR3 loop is CASSDTSTIKEDYGYTF. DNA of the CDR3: TGTGCCAGCAGTGATACCTCTACCATTAAGGAGGACTATGGCTACACCTTC.

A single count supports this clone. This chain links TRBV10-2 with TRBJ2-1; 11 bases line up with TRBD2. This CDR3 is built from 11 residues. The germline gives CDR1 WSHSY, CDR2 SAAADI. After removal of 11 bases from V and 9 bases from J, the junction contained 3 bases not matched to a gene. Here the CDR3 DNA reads TGCGCCGGAGGGACTAGCGGTGAGCAGTTCTTC. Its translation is CAGGTSGEQFF.

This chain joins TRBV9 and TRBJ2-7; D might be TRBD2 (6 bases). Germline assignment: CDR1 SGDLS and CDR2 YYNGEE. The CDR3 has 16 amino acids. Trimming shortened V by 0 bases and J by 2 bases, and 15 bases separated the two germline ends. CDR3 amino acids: CASSVAGVSTPYEQYF. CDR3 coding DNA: TGTGCCAGCAGCGTAGCGGGGGTCAGCACCCCCTACGAGCAGTACTTC.

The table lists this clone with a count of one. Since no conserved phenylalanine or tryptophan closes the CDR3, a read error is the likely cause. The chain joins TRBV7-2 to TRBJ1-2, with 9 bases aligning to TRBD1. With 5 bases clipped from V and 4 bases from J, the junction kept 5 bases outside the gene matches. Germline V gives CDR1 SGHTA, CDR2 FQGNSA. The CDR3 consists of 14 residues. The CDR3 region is CASSPGTGSYGYTL. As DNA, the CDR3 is TGTGCCAGCAGCCCCGGGACAGGGTCCTATGGCTACACCCTC.

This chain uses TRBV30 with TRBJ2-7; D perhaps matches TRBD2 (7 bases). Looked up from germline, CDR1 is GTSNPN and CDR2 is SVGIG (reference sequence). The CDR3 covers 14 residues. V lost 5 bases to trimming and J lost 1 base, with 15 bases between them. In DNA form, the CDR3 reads TGTGCCTGGGACAGAGGGGGGGGTTCCTACGAGCAGTACTTC. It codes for CAWDRGGGSYEQYF.

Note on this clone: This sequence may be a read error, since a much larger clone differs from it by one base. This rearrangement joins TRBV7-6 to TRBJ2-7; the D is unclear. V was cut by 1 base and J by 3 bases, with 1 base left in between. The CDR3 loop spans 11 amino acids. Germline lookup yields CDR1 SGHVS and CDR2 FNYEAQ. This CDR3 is CASSLDYEQYF. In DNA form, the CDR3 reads TGTGCCAGCAGCTTAGACTACGAGCAGTACTTC.

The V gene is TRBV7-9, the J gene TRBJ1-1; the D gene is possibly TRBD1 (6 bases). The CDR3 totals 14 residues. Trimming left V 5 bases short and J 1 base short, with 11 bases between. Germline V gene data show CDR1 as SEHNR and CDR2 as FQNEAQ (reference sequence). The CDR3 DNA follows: TGTGCCAGCAGCCCGATGACAGGGAACACTGAAGCTTTCTTT. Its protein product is CASSPMTGNTEAFF.

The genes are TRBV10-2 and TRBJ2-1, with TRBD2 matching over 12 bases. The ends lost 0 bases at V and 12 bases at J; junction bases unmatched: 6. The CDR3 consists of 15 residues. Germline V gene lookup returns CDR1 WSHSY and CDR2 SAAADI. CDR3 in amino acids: CASSESRLAGVGQFF. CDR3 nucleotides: TGCGCCAGCAGTGAGTCGCGACTAGCGGGGGTTGGGCAGTTCTTC.

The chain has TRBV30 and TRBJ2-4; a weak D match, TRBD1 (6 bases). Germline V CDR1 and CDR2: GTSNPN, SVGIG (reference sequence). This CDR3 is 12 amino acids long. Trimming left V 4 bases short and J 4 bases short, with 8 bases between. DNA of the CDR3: TGTGCCTGGAACAGGGAGAAAAACATTCAGTACTTC. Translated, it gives CAWNREKNIQYF.

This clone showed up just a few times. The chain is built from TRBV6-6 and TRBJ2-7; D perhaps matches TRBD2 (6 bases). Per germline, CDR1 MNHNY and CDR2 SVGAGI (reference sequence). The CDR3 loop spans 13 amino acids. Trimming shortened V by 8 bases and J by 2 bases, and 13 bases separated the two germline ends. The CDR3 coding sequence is TGTGCCAGCCGAGCTGGGGGGACCTACGAGCAGTACTTC. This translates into CASRAGGTYEQYF.

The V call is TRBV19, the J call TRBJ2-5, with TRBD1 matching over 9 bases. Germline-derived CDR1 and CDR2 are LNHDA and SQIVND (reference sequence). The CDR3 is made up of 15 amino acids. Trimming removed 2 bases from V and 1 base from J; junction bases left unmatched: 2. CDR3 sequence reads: CASSITGGPQETQYF. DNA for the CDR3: TGTGCCAGTAGTATAACAGGGGGCCCCCAAGAGACCCAGTACTTC.

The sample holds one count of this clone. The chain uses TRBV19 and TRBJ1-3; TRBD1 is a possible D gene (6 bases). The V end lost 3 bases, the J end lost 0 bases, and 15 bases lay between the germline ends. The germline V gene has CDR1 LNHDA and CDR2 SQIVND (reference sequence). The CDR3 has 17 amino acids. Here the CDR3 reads CASSIEWGPSSGNTIYF. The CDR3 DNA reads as TGTGCCAGTAGTATCGAATGGGGGCCGAGCTCTGGAAACACCATATATTTT.

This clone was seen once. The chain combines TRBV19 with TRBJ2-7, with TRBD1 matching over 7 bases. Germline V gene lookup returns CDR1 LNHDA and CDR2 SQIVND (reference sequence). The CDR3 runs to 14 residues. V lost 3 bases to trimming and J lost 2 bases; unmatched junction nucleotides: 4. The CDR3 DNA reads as TGTGCCAGTAGTATTTGGGGGACAGCCTACGAGCAGTACTTC. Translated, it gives CASSIWGTAYEQYF. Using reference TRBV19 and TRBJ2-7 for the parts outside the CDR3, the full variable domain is DGGITQSPKYLFRKEGQNVTLSCEQNLNHDAMYWYRQDPGQGLRLIYYSQIVNDFQKGDIAEGYSVSREKKESFPLTVTSAQKNPTAFYLCASSIWGTAYEQYFGPGTRLTVT.